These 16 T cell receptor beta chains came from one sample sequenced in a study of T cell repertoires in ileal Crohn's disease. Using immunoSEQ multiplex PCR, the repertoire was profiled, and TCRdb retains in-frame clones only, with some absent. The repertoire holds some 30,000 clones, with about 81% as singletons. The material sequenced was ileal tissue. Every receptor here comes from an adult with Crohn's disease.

CDR3 nucleotide sequence: TGTGCCAGCAGTCCCGAATATAGTCAGCCCCAGCATTTT. This codes for CASSPEYSQPQHF. This rearrangement joins TRBV6-6 to TRBJ1-5; D not resolved. V lost 5 bases and J lost 6, with 11 bases in between. The CDR3 has 13 residues. Germline V gene sequence: CDR1 MNHNY, CDR2 SVGAGI (reference sequence).

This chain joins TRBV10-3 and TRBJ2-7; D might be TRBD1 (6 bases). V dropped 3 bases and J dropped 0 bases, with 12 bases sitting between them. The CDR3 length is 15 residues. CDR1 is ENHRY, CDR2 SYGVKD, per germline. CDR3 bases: TGTGCCATCAGTGAACCGGGACACAGCTCCTACGAGCAGTACTTC. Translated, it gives CAISEPGHSSYEQYF.

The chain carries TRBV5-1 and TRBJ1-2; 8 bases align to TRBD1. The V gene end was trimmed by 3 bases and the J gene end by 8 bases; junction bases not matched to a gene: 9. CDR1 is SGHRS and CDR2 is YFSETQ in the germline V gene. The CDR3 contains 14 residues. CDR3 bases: TGCGCCAGCAGCTCTCCCGGGACAGGAGGAGGCTACACCTTC. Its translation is CASSSPGTGGGYTF. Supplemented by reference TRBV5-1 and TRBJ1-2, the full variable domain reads KAGVTQTPRYLIKTRGQQVTLSCSPISGHRSVSWYQQTPGQGLQFLFEYFSETQRNKGNFPGRFSGRQFSNSRSEMNVSTLELGDSALYLCASSSPGTGGGYTFGSGTRLTVV.

CDR3 DNA sequence: TGTGCCAGCAGCTTATCGGGGCGGGGGGTCCGGGGAGAGACCCAGTACTTC. Translated, it gives CASSLSGRGVRGETQYF. This chain uses TRBV7-9 with TRBJ2-5; TRBD2 matches at 8 bases. After removal of 2 bases from V and 4 bases from J, the junction contained 12 bases not matched to a gene. This CDR3 spans 17 amino acids. The germline V gene has CDR1 SEHNR and CDR2 FQNEAQ (reference sequence).

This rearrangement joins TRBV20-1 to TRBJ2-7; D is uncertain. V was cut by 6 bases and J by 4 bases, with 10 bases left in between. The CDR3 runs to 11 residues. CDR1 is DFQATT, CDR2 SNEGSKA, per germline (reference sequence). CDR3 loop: CSAHFKYEQYF. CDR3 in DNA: TGCAGTGCCCACTTTAAGTACGAGCAGTACTTC.

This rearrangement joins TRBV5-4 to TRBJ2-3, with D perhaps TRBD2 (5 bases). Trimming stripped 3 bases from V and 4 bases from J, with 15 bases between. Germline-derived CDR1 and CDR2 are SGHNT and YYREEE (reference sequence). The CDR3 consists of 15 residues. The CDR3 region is CASSSKRGSPDTQYF. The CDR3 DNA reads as TGTGCCAGCAGCTCGAAGAGAGGGTCCCCAGATACGCAGTATTTT.

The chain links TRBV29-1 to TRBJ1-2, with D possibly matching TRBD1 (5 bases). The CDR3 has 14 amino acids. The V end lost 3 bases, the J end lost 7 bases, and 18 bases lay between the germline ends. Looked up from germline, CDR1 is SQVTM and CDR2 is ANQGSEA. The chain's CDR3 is CSVDIGRDFSGYTF. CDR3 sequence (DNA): TGCAGCGTTGATATCGGCAGGGATTTCTCTGGCTACACCTTC.

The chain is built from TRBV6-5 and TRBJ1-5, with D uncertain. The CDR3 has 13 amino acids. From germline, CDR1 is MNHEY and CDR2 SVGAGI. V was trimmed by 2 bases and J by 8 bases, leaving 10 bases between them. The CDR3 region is CASSYIMGEPQHF. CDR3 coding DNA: TGTGCCAGCAGTTACATTATGGGCGAGCCCCAGCATTTT.

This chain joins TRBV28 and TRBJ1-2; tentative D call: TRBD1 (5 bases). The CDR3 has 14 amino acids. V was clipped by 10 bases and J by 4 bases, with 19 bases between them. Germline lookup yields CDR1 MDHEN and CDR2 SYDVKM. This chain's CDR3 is CATHLLQGFYGYTF. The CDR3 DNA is TGTGCCACCCACCTTCTTCAGGGCTTCTATGGCTACACCTTC.

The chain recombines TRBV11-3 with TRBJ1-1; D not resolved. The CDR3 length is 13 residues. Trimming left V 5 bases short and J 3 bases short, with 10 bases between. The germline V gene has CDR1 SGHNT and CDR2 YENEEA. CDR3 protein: CASSQIPDTEAFF. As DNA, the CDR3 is TGTGCCAGCAGCCAAATCCCGGACACTGAAGCTTTCTTT.

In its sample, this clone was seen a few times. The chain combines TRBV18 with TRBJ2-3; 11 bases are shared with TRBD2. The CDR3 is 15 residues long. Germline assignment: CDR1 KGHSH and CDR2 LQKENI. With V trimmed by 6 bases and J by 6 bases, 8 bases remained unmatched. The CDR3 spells CASSRASGGRDTQYF. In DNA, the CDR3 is TGTGCCAGCTCCCGCGCTAGCGGGGGGCGGGATACGCAGTATTTT. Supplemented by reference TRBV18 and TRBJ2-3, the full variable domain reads NAGVMQNPRHLVRRRGQEARLRCSPMKGHSHVYWYRQLPEEGLKFMVYLQKENIIDESGMPKERFSAEFPKEGPSILRIQQVVRGDSAAYFCASSRASGGRDTQYFGPGTRLTVL.

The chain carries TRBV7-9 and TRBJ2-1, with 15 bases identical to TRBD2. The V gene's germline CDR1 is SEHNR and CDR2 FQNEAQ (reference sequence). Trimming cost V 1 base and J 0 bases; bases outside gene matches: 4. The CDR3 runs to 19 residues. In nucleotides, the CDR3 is TGTGCCAGCAGCTTAGTGGGGACTAGCGGGGGGAGCTCCTACAATGAGCAGTTCTTC. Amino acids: CASSLVGTSGGSSYNEQFF.

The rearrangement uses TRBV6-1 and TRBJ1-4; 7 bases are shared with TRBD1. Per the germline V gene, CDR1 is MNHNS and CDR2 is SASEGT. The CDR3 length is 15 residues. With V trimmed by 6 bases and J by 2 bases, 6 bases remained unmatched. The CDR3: CASSAQTGTNEKLFF. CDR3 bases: TGTGCCAGCAGCGCGCAGACAGGGACTAATGAAAAACTGTTTTTT.

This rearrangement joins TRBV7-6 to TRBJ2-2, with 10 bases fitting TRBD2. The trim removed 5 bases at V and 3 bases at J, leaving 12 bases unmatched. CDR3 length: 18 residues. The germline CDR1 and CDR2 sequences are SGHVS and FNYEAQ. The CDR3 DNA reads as TGTGCCAGCAGCCCTCACCCGCTAGCGGGGGATCACACCGGGGAGCTGTTTTTT. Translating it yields CASSPHPLAGDHTGELFF.

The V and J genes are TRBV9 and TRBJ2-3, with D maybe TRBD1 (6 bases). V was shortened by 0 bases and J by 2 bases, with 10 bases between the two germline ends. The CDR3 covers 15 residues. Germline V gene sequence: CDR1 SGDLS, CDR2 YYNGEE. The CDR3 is CASSVVGQPTDTQYF. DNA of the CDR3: TGTGCCAGCAGCGTAGTAGGACAGCCCACAGATACGCAGTATTTT.

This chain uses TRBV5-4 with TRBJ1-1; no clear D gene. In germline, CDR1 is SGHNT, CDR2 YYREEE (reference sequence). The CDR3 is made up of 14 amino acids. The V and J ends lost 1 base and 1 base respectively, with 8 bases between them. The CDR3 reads CASSLTGRNTEAFF. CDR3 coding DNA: TGTGCCAGCAGCTTGACGGGAAGGAACACTGAAGCTTTCTTT.